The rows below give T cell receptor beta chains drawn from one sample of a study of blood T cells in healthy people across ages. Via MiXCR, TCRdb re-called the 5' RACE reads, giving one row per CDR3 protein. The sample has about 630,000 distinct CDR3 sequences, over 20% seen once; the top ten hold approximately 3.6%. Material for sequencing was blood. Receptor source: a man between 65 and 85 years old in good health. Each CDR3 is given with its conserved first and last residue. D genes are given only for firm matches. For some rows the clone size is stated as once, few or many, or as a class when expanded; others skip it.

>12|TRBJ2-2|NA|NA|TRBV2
TGTGCCAGTAGGGACCGCAGGTGGGAGCTGTTTTTT
CASRDRRWELFF
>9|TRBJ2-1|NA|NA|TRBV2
TGTGCCAGGTCGACAGTCGGGTTCTTC
CARSTVGFF
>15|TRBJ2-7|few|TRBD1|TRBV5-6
TGTGCCAGCAGCGGCCTTGGGACAGGGTTTTACGAGCAGTACTTC
CASSGLGTGFYEQYF
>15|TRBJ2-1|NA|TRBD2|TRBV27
TGTGCCAGCAGGCATAGCGGGAGGACGATCAATGAGCAGTTCTTC
CASRHSGRTINEQFF
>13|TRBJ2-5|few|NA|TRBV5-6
TGTGCCAGCAGCGAGACAGATTACTTACAGCAGTACTTC
CASSETDYLQQYF
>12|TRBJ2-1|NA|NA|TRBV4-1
TGCGCCAGCAGCCAAGATCCGAATCAGCAGTTCTTC
CASSQDPNQQFF
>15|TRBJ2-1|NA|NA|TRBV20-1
TGCAGTGCCTCCCCCCTAGCGAGAGGTTACAATGAGCAGTTCTTC
CSASPLARGYNEQFF
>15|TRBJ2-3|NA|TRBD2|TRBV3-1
TGTGCCAGCAGCCAACAGAGACTAGCGGGAGATACGCAGTATTTT
CASSQQRLAGDTQYF
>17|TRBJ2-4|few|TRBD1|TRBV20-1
TGCGGTGCTAGACGAACAGGGGGCGAAAAGGCCAAAAACATTCAGTACTTC
CGARRTGGEKAKNIQYF
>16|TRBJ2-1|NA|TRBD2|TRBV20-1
TGCAGTGCTAGAGATCTATTAGCGGGAGTAGTCCATGAGCAGTTCTTC
CSARDLLAGVVHEQFF
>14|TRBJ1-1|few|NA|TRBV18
TGTGCCAGCTCCCCGACAAGCATGAACACTGGAGCTTTCTTT
CASSPTSMNTGAFF
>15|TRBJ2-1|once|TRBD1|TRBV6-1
TGTGCCAGCCCTCCCGTGACAGGGGGCTACAATGAGCAGTTCTTC
CASPPVTGGYNEQFF
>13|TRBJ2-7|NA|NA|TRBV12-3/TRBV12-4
TGTGCCAGCACCTCGGGACGCTCCTACGAGCAGTACTTC
CASTSGRSYEQYF
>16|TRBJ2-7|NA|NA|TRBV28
TGTGCCAGCAGTTTTGGTGACTGGCGGAGCTCCTACGAGCAGTACTTC
CASSFGDWRSSYEQYF
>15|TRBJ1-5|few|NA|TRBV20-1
TGCAGTGCTAGAGACGGGACGGTGGTTAATCAGCCCCAGCATTTT
CSARDGTVVNQPQHF
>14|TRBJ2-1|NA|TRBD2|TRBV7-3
TGTGCCAGCAGGACAGCGGGAGGGTGGGATGAGCAGTTCTTC
CASRTAGGWDEQFF
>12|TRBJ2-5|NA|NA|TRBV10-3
TGTGCCAGAGACGACCTCCAGGAGACCCAGTACTTC
CARDDLQETQYF
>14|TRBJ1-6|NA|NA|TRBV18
TGTGCCAGCTCACCCGCAGTTGAGGGTCCACCCCTCCACTTT
CASSPAVEGPPLHF
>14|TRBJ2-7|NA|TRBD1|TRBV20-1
TGCAGTGCTAGAGATAGGAAGGGGGCTGACGAGCAGTACTTC
CSARDRKGADEQYF
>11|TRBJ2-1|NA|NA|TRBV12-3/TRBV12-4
TGTGCCAGCAACCTTCGGAATGAGCAGTTCTTC
CASNLRNEQFF
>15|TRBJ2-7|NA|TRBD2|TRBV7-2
TGTGCCAGCAGCTTAGGAGCGGGATCTGTCTACGAGCAGTACTTC
CASSLGAGSVYEQYF
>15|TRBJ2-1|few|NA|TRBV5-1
TGCGCCAGCAGCTTGGCGGAGGGGGCTTACAATGAGCAGTTCTTC
CASSLAEGAYNEQFF
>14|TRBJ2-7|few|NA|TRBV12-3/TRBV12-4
TGTGCCAGCAGTTTGACGGAGGTCTCCTACGAGCAGTACTTC
CASSLTEVSYEQYF
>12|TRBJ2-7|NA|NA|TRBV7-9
TGTGCCAGCAGCCGTGGTAGTGACGAGCAGTACTTC
CASSRGSDEQYF
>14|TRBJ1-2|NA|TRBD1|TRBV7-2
TGTGCCAGCAGCTTAGCTGGACAGGGTGCTGGCTACACCTTC
CASSLAGQGAGYTF
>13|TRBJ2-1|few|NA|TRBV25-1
TGTGCCAGCAGTAACCCGCAGGGGACTGAGCAGTTCTTC
CASSNPQGTEQFF